The sequence of this T cell receptor (beta chain) was determined in a study of CD8+ T cells in alopecia areata (dated by TCRdb to 2016 to 2019). Some background on the complete study: Treated patients were enrolled in an open-label pilot trial of oral tofacitinib at 5 to 10 mg twice daily for moderate-to-severe alopecia areata. Tofacitinib was administered for 6 to 18 months, and 6 months of follow-up off drug were then conducted to assess delayed response and recurrence. To study T cell clonal expansion in alopecia areata, the researchers applied high-throughput TCRbeta sequencing to both the C3H/HeJ mouse model and human patients. Human TCRbeta sequencing covered scalp tissue and sorted CD4+ and CD8+ peripheral blood T cells from patchy and totalis/universalis alopecia areata patients and healthy controls. Biopsies were taken from tofacitinib-treated patients at baseline and at 4 and 24 weeks of treatment, and a later scalp biopsy was taken in several of the tofacitinib-treated patients. Scalp clonality was compared across normal scalp (n=4), patchy alopecia areata scalp (n=8), and alopecia totalis/universalis scalp (n=8). RNA was obtained with the PAXgene miRNA kit for fixed scalp, the miRNeasy kit for PBMCs, and the RNeasy kit for mouse skin. immunoSEQ multiplex PCR using 35 Vbeta forward primers and 13 Jbeta reverse primers was used to amplify TCRbeta CDR3 regions. Overall study results and their limits: Higher clonality and more expanded CD8+ clones were observed in lesional scalp than in normal scalp, particularly in alopecia totalis/universalis, a finding suggestive of antigenic drive. Compared with mice, TCR sequences shared between patients were less clear, possibly partly because of HLA diversity across the patient population. Scalp TCR repertoire analysis is complicated because resident alphabeta T cells in normal human skin are also sequenced, whereas mouse skin is dominated by gammadelta T cells.

What this sample's time point label stands for: baseline before oral tofacitinib. Lesional scalp punch biopsies and peripheral blood were obtained from alopecia areata patients. PBMCs were separated by density centrifugation and stained for CD3, CD4 and CD8, after which CD4+ and CD8+ T cells were sorted on a FACSAria. Libraries were prepared through the immunoSEQ multiplex PCR assay. RNA was extracted from all samples and reverse transcribed into cDNA, which served as template for TCR sequencing. SuperScript III was used for first-strand cDNA synthesis, primed with a 2:1 mix of oligo-dT and random hexamers. A synthetic immune receptor repertoire was used to gauge amplification bias, and whatever bias remained was removed computationally. The authors processed their data as follows. Raw reads were preprocessed to remove errors, and CDR3 was defined by IMGT conventions from the conserved cysteine to phenylalanine. Clonality was computed by normalizing Shannon entropy by log2 of the number of productive unique TCRs and subtracting the result from 1. Whether scalp clones were CD4 or CD8 was inferred by matching scalp TCRbeta sequences against CD4 and CD8 repertoires sorted from blood. TCRdb took this table from immuneACCESS and kept in-frame rearrangements with V and J called. Such tables lack part of the clones; where checked against another copy, unresolved V genes explain under half of the gap, and the rest is unexplained. The V and J calls and clone size are taken from that table; D and trimming were inferred from the DNA. The sample table contains over 110,000 clones; only one count was recorded for roughly 46% of them. 0.95% to 1% of the sample is held by the ten biggest clonotypes.

For CDR1 and CDR2, the germline V gene (reference sequence) lists MNHEY and SMNVEV. Between the V and J ends, shortened by 5 bases and 0 bases respectively, the junction contains 10 bases. The CDR3 goes from the cysteine to the phenylalanine over 15 residues. Just CDR3 DNA is preserved here, 45 bases in frame from base 1. This clone has just a few counts. Its antigen has not been determined. No much larger clone exists at a distance of one base, and base qualities are not known. The chain is encoded by TRBV27 joined to TRBJ2-2; possibly the D gene is TRBD1, per 5 matching bases. This clonotype was obtained from a human donor with alopecia areata. The sample in question was CD4+ T cells sorted from blood, obtained at week 0. The DNA sequence is given as TGTGCCAGCAGTCTGCAGGGTGCGAACACCGGGGAGCTGTTTTTT. This translates into CASSLQGANTGELFF.